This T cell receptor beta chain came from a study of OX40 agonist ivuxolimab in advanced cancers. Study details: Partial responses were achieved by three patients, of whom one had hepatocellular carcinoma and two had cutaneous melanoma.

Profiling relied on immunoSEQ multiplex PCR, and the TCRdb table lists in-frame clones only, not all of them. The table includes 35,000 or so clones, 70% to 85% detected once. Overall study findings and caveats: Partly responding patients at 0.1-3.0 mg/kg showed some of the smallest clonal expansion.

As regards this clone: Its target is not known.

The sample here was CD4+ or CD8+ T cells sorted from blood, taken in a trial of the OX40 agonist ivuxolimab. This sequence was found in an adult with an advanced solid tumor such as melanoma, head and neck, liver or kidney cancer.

The CDR3, as DNA: TGTGCCAGCAGCCTAATACAGGGTGAGAGGGAAAAACTGTTTTTT. Translating it yields CASSLIQGEREKLFF. The rearrangement links TRBV14 to TRBJ1-4, with D perhaps matching TRBD1 (6 bases). Germline loops: CDR1 SGHDN, CDR2 FVKESK. The germline V and J ends were trimmed by 4 bases and 8 bases, with 17 bases remaining between them. The CDR3 is made up of 15 amino acids.